This entry concerns a single TCR beta chain. Antigen specificity is unknown. The sample comes from a study of shared clonotypes between healthy human individuals. Study as a whole: Aged between 18 and 49, the donors were a couple of women and three men.

CDR3 length: 16 residues. V shed 2 bases, J shed 7 bases, and the junction held 9 bases outside the gene matches. Germline CDR1 LNHDA, CDR2 SQIVND (reference sequence). Study-wide findings and caveats: Non-shared clonotypes showed lower generation probabilities than clonotypes common to all four donors.

Deep was the level used in running the assay. Generated by immunoSEQ multiplex PCR, the TCRdb table keeps only in-frame clones and is missing some. The data contain hundreds of thousands of clones, almost 97% of them singletons. Healthy HIV-negative adults with no recent acute infections or vaccinations were recruited as donors. The chain joins TRBV19 to TRBJ2-1, with 9 bases fitting TRBD2. The sequence was obtained from a woman in her twenties or thirties in good health. Sequencing was done on a sample of naive CD4+ T cells sorted from blood. Sample subset: CD45RA+ positively selected. CDR3 nucleotide sequence: TGTGCCAGTAGTATAATTGGGGCGGGAGGGGGAAATGAGCAGTTCTTC. Amino acid sequence: CASSIIGAGGGNEQFF.